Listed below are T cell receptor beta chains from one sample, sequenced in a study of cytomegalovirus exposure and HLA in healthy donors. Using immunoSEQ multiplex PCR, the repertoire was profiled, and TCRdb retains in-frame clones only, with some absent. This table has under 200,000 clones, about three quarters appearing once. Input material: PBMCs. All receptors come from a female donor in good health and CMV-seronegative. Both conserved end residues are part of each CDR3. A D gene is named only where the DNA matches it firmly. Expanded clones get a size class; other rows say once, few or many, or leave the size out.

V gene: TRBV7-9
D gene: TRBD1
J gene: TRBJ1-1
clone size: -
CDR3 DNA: TGTGCCAGCATCGCCGGACAGGCCTATGAAGCTTTCTTT
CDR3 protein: CASIAGQAYEAFF

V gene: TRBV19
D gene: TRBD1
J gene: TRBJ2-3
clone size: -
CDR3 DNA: TGTGCCAGTCATGAGACAGGGACCACAGATACGCAGTATTTT
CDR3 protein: CASHETGTTDTQYF

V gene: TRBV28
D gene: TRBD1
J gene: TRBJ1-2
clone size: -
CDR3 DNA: TGTGCCAGCGGGAGCGGACAGGGGGTGTCCCTTGGCTATGGCTACACCTTC
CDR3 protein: CASGSGQGVSLGYGYTF

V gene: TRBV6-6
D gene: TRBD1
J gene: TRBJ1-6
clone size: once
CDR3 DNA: TGTGCCAGCAGTTACTCGGGACAGAATTCACCCCTCCACTTT
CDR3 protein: CASSYSGQNSPLHF

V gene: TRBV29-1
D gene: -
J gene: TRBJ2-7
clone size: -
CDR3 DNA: TGCAGCGTTGTCGTTCAGGCGAGCTCCTACGAGCAGTACTTC
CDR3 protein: CSVVVQASSYEQYF

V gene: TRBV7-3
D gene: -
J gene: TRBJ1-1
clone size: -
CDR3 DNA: TGTGCCAGCAGCCCAGAGGGTAGGGCAAGGAGCACTGAAGCTTTCTTT
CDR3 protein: CASSPEGRARSTEAFF

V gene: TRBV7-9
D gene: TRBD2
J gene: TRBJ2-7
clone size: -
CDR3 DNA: TGTGCCAGCAGCTTAAGCCTAGCGGGGAACTACGAGCAGTACTTC
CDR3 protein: CASSLSLAGNYEQYF

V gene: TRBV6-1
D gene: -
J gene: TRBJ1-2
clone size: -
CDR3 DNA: TGTGCCAGCAGTGAAAACGCGGCTGCGCGTGGCTACACCTTC
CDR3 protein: CASSENAAARGYTF

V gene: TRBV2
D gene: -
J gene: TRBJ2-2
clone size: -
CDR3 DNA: TGTGCCAGCAGTGAAACCAGGGCCGGGGAGCTGTTTTTT
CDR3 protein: CASSETRAGELFF

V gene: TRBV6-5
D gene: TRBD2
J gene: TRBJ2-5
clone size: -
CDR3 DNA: TGTGCCAGCAGTCCTGGACTAGCCAAAGAGACCCAGTACTTC
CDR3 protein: CASSPGLAKETQYF

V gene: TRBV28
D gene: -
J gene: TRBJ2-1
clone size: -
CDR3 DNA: TGTGCCAGCACCAGTAGTGGGGGGGCCACCTACAATGAGCAGTTCTTC
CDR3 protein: CASTSSGGATYNEQFF

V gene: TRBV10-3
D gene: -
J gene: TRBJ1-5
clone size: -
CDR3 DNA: TGTGCCATCAGTGGGGCGCAAGAAGGACAGCCCCAGCATTTT
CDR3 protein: CAISGAQEGQPQHF

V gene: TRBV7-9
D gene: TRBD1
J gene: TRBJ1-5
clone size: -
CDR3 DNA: TGTGCCAGCAGCTTCGGACAGGGGGCGCGTCAGCCCCAGCATTTT
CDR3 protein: CASSFGQGARQPQHF

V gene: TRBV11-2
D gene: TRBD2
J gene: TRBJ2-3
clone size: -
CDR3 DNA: TGTGCCAGCAGTGGACTAGCGGGGGGTTTTAGCACAGATACGCAGTATTTT
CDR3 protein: CASSGLAGGFSTDTQYF

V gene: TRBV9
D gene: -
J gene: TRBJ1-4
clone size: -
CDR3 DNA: TGTGCCAGCAGCCCGATACAGGATGTGGGTGAAAAACTGTTTTTT
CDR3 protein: CASSPIQDVGEKLFF

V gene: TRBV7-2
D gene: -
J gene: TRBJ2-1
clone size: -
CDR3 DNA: TGTGCCAGCAGCCGACAGCGAGGCTCCTACAATGAGCAGTTCTTC
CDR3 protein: CASSRQRGSYNEQFF

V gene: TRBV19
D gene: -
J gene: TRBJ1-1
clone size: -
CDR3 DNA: TGTGCCAGTAGTAGCTATGCCGAAACTGAAGCTTTCTTT
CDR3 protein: CASSSYAETEAFF

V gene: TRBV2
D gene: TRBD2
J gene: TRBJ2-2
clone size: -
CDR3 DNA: TGTGCCAGTCAGACTAGCGGGACCGGGGAGCTGTTTTTT
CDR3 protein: CASQTSGTGELFF

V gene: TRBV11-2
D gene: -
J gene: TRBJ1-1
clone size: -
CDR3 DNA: TGTGCCAGCAGCTTCCGGGGCACTGAAGCTTTCTTT
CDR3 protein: CASSFRGTEAFF

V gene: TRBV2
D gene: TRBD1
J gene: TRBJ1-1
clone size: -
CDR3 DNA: TGTGCCAGCAGTTCCGGCAGGGGGTCGAACACTGAAGCTTTCTTT
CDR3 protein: CASSSGRGSNTEAFF

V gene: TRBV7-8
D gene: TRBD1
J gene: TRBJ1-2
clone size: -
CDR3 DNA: TGTGCCAGCAGCTTCAAGACAGGGGGCGGCTATGGCTACACCTTC
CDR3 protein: CASSFKTGGGYGYTF

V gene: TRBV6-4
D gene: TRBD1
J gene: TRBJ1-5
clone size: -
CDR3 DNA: TGTGCCAGCCTAGACAGGGTGGCCCGAGGGCCCCAGCATTTT
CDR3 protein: CASLDRVARGPQHF

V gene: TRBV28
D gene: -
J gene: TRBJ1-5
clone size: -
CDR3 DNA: TGTGCCAGCAGCGAAAACCCCAGGCAGCCCCAGCATTTT
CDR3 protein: CASSENPRQPQHF

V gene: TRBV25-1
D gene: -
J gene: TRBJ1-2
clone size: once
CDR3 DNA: TGTGCCAGCAGTCAGACAAGAAACTATGGCTACACCTTC
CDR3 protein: CASSQTRNYGYTF

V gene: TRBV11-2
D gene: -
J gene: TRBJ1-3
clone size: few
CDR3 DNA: TGTGCCAGCAGTTCCCCAGGGGCCTCCTCTGGAAACACCATATATTTT
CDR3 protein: CASSSPGASSGNTIYF

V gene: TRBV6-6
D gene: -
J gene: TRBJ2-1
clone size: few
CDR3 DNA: TGTGCCAGCAGTTACGGGGACTCCTCCAATGAGCAGTTCTTC
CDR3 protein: CASSYGDSSNEQFF

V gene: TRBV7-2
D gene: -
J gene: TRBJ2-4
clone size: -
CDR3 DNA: TGTGCCAGCAGCGTGACTCATTTAGCCAAAAACATTCAGTACTTC
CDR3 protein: CASSVTHLAKNIQYF

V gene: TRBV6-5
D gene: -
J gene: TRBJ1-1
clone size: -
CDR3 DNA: TGTGCCAGCAGTCCTTGGGGAGGGGGAGCTTTCTTT
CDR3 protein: CASSPWGGGAFF

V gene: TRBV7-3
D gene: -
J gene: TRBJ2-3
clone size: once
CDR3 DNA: TGTGCCAGCAGCTCGCTACGGAGTGATACGCAGTATTTT
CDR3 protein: CASSSLRSDTQYF

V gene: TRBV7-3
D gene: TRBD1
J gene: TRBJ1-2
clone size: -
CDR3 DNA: TGTGCCAGCAGCCCCTCGGGACAGTGGAACTATGGCTACACCTTC
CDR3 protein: CASSPSGQWNYGYTF

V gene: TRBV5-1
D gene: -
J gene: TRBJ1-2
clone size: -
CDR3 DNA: TGCGCCAGCAGCCCACTTTTGTCCAACTATGGCTACACCTTC
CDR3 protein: CASSPLLSNYGYTF

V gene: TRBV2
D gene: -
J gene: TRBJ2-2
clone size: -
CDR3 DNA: TGTGCCAGCAGTGGACTAGTTAACGCCGGGGAGCTGTTTTTT
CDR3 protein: CASSGLVNAGELFF

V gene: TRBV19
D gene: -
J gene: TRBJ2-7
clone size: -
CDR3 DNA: TGTGCCAGTAGTATTTTAGTAGGCACAGCCTACGAGCAGTACTTC
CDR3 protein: CASSILVGTAYEQYF

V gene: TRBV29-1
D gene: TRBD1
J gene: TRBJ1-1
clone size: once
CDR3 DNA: TGCAGCGTTTTCAGACAGGGCCTGAACACTGAAGCTTTCTTT
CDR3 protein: CSVFRQGLNTEAFF

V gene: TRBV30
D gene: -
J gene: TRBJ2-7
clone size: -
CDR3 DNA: TGTGCCTGGAGTGTGTGGCAGGAACCCTACGAGCAGTACTTC
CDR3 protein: CAWSVWQEPYEQYF

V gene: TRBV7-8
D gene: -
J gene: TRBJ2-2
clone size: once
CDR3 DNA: TGTGCCAGCAGCTTAGATCCCGACAGCCCAAACCGAAACACCGGGGAGCTGTTTTTT
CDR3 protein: CASSLDPDSPNRNTGELFF

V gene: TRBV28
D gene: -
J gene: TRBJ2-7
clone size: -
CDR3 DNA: TGTGCCAGCACCGATAAGTGGGGGCTAGCGGCCTCCTACGAGCAGTACTTC
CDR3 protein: CASTDKWGLAASYEQYF

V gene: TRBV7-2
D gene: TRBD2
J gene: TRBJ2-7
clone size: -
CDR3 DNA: TGTGCCAGCAGCTTCACTAGCGGGACCTACGAGCAGTACTTC
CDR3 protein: CASSFTSGTYEQYF

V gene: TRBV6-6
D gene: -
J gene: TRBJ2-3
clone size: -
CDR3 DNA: TGTGCCAGCAGACACCAGTCCCTGACTTCCACAGATACGCAGTATTTT
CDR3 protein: CASRHQSLTSTDTQYF

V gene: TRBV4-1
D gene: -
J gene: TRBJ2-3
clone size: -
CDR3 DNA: TGCGCCAGCAGCCAAGGCCCAGGAGGGGATACGCAGTATTTT
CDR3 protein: CASSQGPGGDTQYF

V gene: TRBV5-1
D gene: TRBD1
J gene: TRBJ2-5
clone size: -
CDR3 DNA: TGCGCCAGCAAAACCGAGGACAGGGGTTGGGAGACCCAGTACTTC
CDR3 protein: CASKTEDRGWETQYF

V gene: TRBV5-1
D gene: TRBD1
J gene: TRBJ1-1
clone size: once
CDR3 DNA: TGCGCCAGCAGCTTCGGGACAGGGAACCCTGAAGCTTTCTTT
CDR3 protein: CASSFGTGNPEAFF

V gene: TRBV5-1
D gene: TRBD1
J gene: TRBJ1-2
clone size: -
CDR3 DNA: TGCGCCAGCAGCCCGAGAGGACAGGGGGCTTCTGGCTACACCTTC
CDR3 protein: CASSPRGQGASGYTF

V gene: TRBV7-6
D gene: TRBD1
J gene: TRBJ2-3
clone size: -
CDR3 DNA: TGTGCCAGCAGCCCACAGGGGGCGCTCTTATCAGATACGCAGTATTTT
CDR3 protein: CASSPQGALLSDTQYF

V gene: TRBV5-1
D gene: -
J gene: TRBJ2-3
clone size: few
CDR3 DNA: TGCGCCAGCAGCTTGGTCGGGGTTGCAACAGATACGCAGTATTTT
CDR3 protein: CASSLVGVATDTQYF

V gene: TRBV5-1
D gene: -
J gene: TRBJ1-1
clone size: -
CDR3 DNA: TGCGCCAGCAGCTTAACGGGGGGCAGCACTGAAGCTTTCTTT
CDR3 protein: CASSLTGGSTEAFF

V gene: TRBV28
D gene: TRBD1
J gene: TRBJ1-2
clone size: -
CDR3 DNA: TGTGCCAGCAGAACGGGACAGACCTATGGCTACACCTTC
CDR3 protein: CASRTGQTYGYTF

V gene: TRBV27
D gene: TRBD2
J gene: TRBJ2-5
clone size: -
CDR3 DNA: TGTGCCAGCAGTCCATGGACTAGCGGGAAGGGGGAGACCCAGTACTTC
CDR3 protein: CASSPWTSGKGETQYF

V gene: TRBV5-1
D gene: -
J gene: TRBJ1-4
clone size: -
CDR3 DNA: TGCGCCAGCAGCTTGGTTGGGGGCCTTAATGAAAAACTGTTTTTT
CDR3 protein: CASSLVGGLNEKLFF

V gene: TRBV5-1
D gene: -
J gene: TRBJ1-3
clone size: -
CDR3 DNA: TGCGCCAGCAGCTTGGAGTTGAGGGGAAACACCATATATTTT
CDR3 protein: CASSLELRGNTIYF

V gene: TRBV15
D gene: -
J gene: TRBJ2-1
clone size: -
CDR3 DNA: TGTGCCACCAGTGGAGCTGGTTGGGAGCAGTTCTTC
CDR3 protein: CATSGAGWEQFF

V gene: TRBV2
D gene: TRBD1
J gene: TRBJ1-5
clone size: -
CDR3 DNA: TGTGCCAGCAGTGGAGACAGGGGCAATCAGCCCCAGCATTTT
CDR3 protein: CASSGDRGNQPQHF

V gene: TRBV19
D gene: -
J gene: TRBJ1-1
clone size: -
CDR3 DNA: TGTGCCAGTAGTATTACAGGGTTAGCTTTCTTT
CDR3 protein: CASSITGLAFF

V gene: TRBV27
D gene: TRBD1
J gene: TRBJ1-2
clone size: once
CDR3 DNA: TGTGCCAGCAGGGTCCCGGGACAGGGAAACTATGGCTACACCTTC
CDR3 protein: CASRVPGQGNYGYTF